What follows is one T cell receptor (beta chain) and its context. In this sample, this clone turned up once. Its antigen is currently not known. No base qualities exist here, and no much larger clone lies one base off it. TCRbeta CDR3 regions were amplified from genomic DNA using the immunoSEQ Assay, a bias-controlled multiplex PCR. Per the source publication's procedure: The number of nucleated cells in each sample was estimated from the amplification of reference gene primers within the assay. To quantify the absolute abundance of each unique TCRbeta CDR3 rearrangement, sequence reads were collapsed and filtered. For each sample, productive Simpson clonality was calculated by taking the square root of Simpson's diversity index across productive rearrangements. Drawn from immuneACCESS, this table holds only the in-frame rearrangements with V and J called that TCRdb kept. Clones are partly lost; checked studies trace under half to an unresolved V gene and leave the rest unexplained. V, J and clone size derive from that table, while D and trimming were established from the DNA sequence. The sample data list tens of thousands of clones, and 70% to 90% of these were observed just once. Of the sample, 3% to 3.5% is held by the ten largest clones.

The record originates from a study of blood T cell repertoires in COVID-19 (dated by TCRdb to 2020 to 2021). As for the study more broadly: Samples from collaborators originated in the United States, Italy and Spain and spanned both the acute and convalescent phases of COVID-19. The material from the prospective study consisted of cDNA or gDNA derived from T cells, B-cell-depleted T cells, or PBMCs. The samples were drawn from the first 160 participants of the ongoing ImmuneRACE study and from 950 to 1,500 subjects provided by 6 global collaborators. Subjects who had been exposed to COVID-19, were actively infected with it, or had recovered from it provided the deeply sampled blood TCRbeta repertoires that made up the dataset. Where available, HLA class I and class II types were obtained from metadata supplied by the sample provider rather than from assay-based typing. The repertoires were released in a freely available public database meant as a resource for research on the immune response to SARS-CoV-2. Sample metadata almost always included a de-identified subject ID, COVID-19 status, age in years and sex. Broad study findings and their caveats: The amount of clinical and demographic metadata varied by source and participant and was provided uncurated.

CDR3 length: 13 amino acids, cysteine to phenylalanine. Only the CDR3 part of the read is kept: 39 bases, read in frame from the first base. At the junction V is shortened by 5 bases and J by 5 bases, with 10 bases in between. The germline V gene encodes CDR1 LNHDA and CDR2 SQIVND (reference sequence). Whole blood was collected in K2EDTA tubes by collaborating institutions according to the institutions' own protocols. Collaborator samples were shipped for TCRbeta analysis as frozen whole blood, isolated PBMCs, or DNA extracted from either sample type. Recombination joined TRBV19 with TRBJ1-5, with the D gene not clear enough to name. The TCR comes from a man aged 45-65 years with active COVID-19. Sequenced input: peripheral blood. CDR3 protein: CASSSRLDQPQHF. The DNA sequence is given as TGTGCCAGTAGTTCCCGTCTTGATCAGCCCCAGCATTTT.